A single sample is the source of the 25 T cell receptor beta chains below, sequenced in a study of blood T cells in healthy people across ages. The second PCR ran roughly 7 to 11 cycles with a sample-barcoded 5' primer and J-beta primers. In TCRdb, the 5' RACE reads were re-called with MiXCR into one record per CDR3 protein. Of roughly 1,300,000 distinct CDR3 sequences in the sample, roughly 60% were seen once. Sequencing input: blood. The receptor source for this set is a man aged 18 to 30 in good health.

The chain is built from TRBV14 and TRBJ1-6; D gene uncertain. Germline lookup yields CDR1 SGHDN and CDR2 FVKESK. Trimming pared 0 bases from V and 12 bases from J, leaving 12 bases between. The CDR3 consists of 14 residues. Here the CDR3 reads CASSQDGKERPLHF. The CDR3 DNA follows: TGTGCCAGCAGCCAAGATGGGAAAGAACGACCCCTCCACTTT.

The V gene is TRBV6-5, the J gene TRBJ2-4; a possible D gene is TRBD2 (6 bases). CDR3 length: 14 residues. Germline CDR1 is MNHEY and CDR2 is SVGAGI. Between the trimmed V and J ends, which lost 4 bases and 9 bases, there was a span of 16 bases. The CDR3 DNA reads TGTGCCAGCAGTTTGGGGGGAAGGTTTGGCATTCAGTACTTC. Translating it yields CASSLGGRFGIQYF.

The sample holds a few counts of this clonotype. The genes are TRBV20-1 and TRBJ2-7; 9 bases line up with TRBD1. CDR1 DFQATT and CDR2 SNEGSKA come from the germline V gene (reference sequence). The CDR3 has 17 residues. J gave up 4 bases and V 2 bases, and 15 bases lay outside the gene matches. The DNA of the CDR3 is TGCAGTGCTAGATTCCCCCTCCGACAGGGGGACCCGTACGAGCAGTACTTC. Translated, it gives CSARFPLRQGDPYEQYF.

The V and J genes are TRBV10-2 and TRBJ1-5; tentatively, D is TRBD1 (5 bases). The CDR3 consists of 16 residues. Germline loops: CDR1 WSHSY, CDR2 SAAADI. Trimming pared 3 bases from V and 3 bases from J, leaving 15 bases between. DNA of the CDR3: TGCGCCAGCAGTGAAATCCCCGGGACCGACAATCAGCCCCAGCATTTT. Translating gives CASSEIPGTDNQPQHF.

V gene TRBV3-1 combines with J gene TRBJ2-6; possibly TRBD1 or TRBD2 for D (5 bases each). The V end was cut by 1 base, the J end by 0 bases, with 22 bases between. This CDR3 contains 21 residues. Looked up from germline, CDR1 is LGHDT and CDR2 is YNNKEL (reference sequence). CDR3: CASSQAYPAPWGSSGANVLTF. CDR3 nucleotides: TGTGCCAGCAGCCAAGCCTACCCTGCCCCGTGGGGGAGCTCTGGGGCCAACGTCCTGACTTTC.

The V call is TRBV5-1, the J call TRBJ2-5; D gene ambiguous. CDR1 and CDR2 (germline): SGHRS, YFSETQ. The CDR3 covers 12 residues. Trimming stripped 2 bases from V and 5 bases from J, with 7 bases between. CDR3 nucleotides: TGCGCCAGCAGCTTCCTGGACGAGACCCAGTACTTC. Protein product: CASSFLDETQYF. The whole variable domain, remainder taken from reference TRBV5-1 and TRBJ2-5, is KAGVTQTPRYLIKTRGQQVTLSCSPISGHRSVSWYQQTPGQGLQFLFEYFSETQRNKGNFPGRFSGRQFSNSRSEMNVSTLELGDSALYLCASSFLDETQYFGPGTRLLVL.

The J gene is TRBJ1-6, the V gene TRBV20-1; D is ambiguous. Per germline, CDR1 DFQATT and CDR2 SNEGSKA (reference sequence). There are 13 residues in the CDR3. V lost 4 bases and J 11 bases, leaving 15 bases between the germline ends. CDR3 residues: CSATSPGGPPLHF. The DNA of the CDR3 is TGCAGTGCTACGTCACCGGGAGGGCCACCCCTCCACTTT.

CDR3 coding DNA: TGTGCCAGCAGCTTAGCTGGGCGGACTAGCGGATACGAGCAGTACTTC. As protein: CASSLAGRTSGYEQYF. The J gene is TRBJ2-5, the V gene TRBV7-9; 10 nucleotides match TRBD2. The DNA matches TRBJ2-7 better at its end, which makes the J call doubtful. The CDR3 length is 16 residues. CDR1 SEHNR and CDR2 FQNEAQ come from the germline V gene (reference sequence).

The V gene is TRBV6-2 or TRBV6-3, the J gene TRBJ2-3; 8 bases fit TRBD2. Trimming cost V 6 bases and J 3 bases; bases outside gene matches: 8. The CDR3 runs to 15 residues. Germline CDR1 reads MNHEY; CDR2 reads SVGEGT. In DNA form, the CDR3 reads TGTGCCAGCAGCGCCCCGACTAGCGTAACAGATACGCAGTATTTT. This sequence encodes CASSAPTSVTDTQYF.

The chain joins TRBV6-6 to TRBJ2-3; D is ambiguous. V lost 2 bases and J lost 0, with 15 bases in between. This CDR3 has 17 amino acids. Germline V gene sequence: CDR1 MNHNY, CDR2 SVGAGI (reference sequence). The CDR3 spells CASSYLREIPSTDTQYF. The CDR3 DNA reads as TGTGCCAGCAGTTACCTTCGAGAGATTCCCAGCACAGATACGCAGTATTTT.

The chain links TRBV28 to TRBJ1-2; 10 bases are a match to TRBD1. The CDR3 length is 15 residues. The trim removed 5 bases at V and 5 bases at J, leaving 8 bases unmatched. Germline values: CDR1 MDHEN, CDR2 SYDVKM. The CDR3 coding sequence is TGTGCCAGCAGTACCGGGACAGGGGCTCGGTATGGCTACACCTTC. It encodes CASSTGTGARYGYTF.

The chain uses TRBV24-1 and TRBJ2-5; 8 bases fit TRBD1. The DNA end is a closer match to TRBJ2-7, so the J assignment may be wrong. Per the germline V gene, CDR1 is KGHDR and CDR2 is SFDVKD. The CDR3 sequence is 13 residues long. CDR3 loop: CAVSETGVDEQYF. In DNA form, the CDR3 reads TGTGCCGTATCAGAGACAGGGGTGGACGAGCAGTACTTC.

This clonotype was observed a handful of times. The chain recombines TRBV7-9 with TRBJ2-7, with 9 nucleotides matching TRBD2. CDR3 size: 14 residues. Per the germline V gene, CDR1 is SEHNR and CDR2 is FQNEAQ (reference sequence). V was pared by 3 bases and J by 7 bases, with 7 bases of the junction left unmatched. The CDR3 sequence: CASSFSAGGREQYF. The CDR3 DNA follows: TGTGCCAGCAGCTTTTCAGCGGGAGGAAGGGAGCAGTACTTC.

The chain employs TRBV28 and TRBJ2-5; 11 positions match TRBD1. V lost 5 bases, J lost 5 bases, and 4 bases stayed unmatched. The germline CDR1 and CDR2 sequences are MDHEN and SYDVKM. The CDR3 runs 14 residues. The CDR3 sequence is CASSIRDRGETQYF. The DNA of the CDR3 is TGTGCCAGCAGTATCCGGGACAGGGGGGAGACCCAGTACTTC.

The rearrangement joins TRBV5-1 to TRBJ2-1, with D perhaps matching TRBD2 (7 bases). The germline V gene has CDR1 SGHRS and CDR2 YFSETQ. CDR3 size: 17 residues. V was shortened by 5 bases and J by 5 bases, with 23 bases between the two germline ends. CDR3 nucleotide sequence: TGCGCCAGCAGTCACTGGGAGGGACATTACTTGGACAATGAGCAGTTCTTC. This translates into CASSHWEGHYLDNEQFF.

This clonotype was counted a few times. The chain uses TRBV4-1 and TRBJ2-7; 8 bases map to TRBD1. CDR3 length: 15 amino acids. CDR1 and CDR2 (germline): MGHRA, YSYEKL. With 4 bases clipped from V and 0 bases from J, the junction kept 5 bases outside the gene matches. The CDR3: CASSPPGTGSYEQYF. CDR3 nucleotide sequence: TGCGCCAGCAGCCCCCCCGGGACAGGCTCCTACGAGCAGTACTTC.

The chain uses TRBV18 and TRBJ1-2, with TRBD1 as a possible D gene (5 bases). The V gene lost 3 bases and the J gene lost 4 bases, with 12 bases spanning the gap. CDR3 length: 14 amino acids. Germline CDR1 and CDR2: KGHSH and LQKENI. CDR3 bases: TGTGCCAGCTCACCCGAAAGGGGATTCTATGGCTACACCTTC. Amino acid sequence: CASSPERGFYGYTF. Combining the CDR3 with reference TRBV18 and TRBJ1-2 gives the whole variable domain NAGVMQNPRHLVRRRGQEARLRCSPMKGHSHVYWYRQLPEEGLKFMVYLQKENIIDESGMPKERFSAEFPKEGPSILRIQQVVRGDSAAYFCASSPERGFYGYTFGSGTRLTVV.

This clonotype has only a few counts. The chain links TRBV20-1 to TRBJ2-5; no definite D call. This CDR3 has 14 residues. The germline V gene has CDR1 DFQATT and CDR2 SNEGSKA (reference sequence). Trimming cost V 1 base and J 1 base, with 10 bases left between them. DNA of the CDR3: TGCAGTGCTAGAGTCTCAGACGGCCAAGAGACCCAGTACTTC. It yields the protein CSARVSDGQETQYF.

CDR3 sequence reads: CSAGQPPYEQYF. For the CDR3, the DNA is TGCAGCGCGGGACAGCCGCCCTACGAGCAGTACTTC. V is TRBV29-1 and J is TRBJ2-7, with 7 bases aligning to TRBD1. The CDR3 totals 12 residues. V lost 7 bases, J lost 2 bases, and 5 bases stayed unmatched. The germline CDR1 and CDR2 sequences are SQVTM and ANQGSEA.

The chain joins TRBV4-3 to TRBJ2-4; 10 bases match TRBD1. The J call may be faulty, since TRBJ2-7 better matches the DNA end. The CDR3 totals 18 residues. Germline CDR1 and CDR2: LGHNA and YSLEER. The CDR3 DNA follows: TGCGCCAGCAGCCAAGAGACCTCGCGGGACAGGGGACCCTACGAGCAGTACTTC. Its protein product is CASSQETSRDRGPYEQYF.

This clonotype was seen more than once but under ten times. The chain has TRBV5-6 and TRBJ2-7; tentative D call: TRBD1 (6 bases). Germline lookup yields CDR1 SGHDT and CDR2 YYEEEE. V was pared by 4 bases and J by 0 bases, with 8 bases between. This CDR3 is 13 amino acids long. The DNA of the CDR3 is TGTGCCAGCAGCGGGGGCTACTCCTACGAGCAGTACTTC. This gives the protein CASSGGYSYEQYF.

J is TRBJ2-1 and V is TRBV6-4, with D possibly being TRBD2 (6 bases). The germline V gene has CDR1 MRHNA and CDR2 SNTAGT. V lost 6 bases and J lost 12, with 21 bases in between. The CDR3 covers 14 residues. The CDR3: CASSEKTGTLRQFF. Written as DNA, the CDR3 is TGTGCCAGCAGCGAAAAAACCGGGACTTTACGGCAGTTCTTC.

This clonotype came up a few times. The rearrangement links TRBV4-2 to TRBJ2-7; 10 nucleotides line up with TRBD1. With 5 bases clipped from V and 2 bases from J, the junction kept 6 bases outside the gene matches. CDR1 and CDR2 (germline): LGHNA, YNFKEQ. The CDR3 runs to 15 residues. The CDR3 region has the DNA TGTGCCAGCAGCTCCAGGGACAGGGGAACCTACGAGCAGTACTTC. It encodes CASSSRDRGTYEQYF.

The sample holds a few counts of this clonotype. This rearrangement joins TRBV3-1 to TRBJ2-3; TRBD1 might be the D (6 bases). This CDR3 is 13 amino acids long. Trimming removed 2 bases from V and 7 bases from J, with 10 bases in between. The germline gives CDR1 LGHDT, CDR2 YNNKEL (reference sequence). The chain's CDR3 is CASSQSGDNTQYF. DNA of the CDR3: TGTGCCAGCAGCCAATCTGGGGACAATACGCAGTATTTT.

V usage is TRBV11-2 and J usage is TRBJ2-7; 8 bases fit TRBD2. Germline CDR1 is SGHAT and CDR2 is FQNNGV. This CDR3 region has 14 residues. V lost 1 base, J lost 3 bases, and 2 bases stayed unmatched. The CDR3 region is CASSLGSGDYEQYF. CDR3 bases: TGTGCCAGCAGCTTAGGTAGCGGGGACTACGAGCAGTACTTC.